The sequence of this T cell receptor beta chain was determined in a study of blood T cell repertoires in COVID-19. Overall study: Sources were T cells, B-cell-depleted T cells, or PBMCs; the material itself was cDNA or gDNA.

Assay used: immunoSEQ multiplex PCR; TCRdb lists only in-frame clones, some missing. The sample records 490,000 or so clones, around nine tenths being singletons. From germline, CDR1 is LGHNA and CDR2 YSLEER. This CDR3 is built from 17 residues. The J segment lost 6 bases and the V segment lost 1 base, leaving 10 bases of the junction unmatched. The TCR sequence derives from a middle-aged woman who had recovered from COVID-19. Sequenced sample: PBMCs or T cells enriched from blood (not recorded which). J is TRBJ1-4 and V is TRBV4-3, with 8 bases aligning to TRBD1. CDR3 residues: CASSQALKTGGDEKLFF. In DNA form, the CDR3 reads TGCGCCAGCAGCCAAGCCCTCAAAACAGGGGGTGATGAAAAACTGTTTTTT.